This T cell receptor (beta chain) is drawn from a study of T cell repertoires in cytomegalovirus infection. TCRdb re-derived calls from the reads in MiXCR, one entry per CDR3 protein. Seen here are nearly 450,000 distinct CDR3 sequences, approximately 30% observed once, and the top ten hold roughly 13%. A note on this clonotype: At one end the junction does not follow the germline gene, possibly because of a read error.

The clonotype was recovered from a human donor in good health (CMV status not recorded). Some clones in this sample may be carry-over from other donors' samples. Material for sequencing was PBMCs.

CDR3 in amino acids: CASSLGVTTEALF. Written as DNA, the CDR3 is TGTGCCAGCAGCTTAGGGGTGACCACTGAAGCTTTATTT. V and J are TRBV7-9 and TRBJ1-1; D remains unclear. Germline loops: CDR1 SEHNR, CDR2 FQNEAQ (reference sequence). The CDR3 is 13 residues long.